Listed below are T cell receptor beta chains from one sample, sequenced in a study of blood T cell repertoires in COVID-19. Here immunoSEQ multiplex PCR was the method, and the copy in TCRdb shows in-frame clones only, minus some. The data show 300,000 to 350,000 clones, with nearly 90% seen just once and approximately 4% held by the top ten. The sample comprised PBMCs or T cells enriched from blood (not recorded which). The origin of the receptors is a woman under 30 with acute COVID-19. Both conserved end residues are part of each CDR3. The D gene is left open where the match is weak. Not every row has a clone size; where given, it reads once, few, many or a size class.

NA TRBJ2-1 TRBD2 TRBV28 20 TGTGCCAGCAGCCGGGCGCCGGGACTAGCGGGACCGAGCTCCTACAATGAGCAGTTCTTC CASSRAPGLAGPSSYNEQFF
NA TRBJ2-1 TRBD2 TRBV5-1 17 TGCGCCAGCAGCTACACCGGACTAGCGGGATCCTACAATGAGCAGTTCTTC CASSYTGLAGSYNEQFF
NA TRBJ2-7 TRBD2 TRBV6-5 15 TGTGCCAGCAGTTACGCTAGCGGATTCTCCTACGAGCAGTACTTC CASSYASGFSYEQYF
once TRBJ1-4 TRBD1 TRBV5-4 16 TGTGCCAGCAGCTCCGGGACAGCAGCAACTAATGAAAAACTGTTTTTT CASSSGTAATNEKLFF
once TRBJ2-2 TRBD2 TRBV6-5 15 TGTGCCAGCAGTTGGGGACTAGCGGCCACCGGGGAGCTGTTTTTT CASSWGLAATGELFF
few TRBJ2-5 NA TRBV3-1/TRBV3-2 16 TGTGCCAGCAGCCCCCCCACGGGAGTGGCCTCAGAGACCCAGTACTTC CASSPPTGVASETQYF
NA TRBJ1-2 TRBD1 TRBV19 15 TGTGCCAGTAGGGCCATCTTGACAGGGGGCTATGGCTACACCTTC CASRAILTGGYGYTF
NA TRBJ2-7 TRBD2 TRBV5-1 15 TGCGCCAGCAGCTTGGTCCCGGGAGGGACCTACGAGCAGTACTTC CASSLVPGGTYEQYF
NA TRBJ1-5 TRBD1 TRBV19 14 TGTGCCACCCAAAGACAGGGATCCCATCAGCCCCAGCATTTT CATQRQGSHQPQHF
NA TRBJ2-3 NA TRBV18 15 TGTGCCAGCTCCATCGGACATCCGAGCACAGATACGCAGTATTTT CASSIGHPSTDTQYF
NA TRBJ2-3 NA TRBV9 18 TGTGCCAGCAGCGTCTTTTCCTCCGGGACTTCGGGCACAGATACGCAGTATTTT CASSVFSSGTSGTDTQYF
NA TRBJ1-1 NA TRBV30 13 TGTGCCTGGAGTACGACAGGGAACACTGAAGCTTTCTTT CAWSTTGNTEAFF
NA TRBJ2-1 NA TRBV9 12 TGTGCCAGCAGCCCCCGACCGGGTGAGCAGTTCTTC CASSPRPGEQFF
NA TRBJ2-3 TRBD1 TRBV7-3 15 TGTGCCAGCAGCCAGGGGGCGGGGAGCACAGATACGCAGTATTTT CASSQGAGSTDTQYF
NA TRBJ1-6 NA TRBV10-3 17 TGTGCCATCAGTGATGGGTCAGGGGAAGTTCGGAATTCACCCCTCCACTTT CAISDGSGEVRNSPLHF
few TRBJ1-1 TRBD1 TRBV29-1 12 TGCAGCGTAGAGACAGGGGACACTGAAGCTTTCTTT CSVETGDTEAFF
NA TRBJ1-1 TRBD1 TRBV28 12 TGTGCCAGCCCGGGACAGGGGACTGAAGCTTTCTTT CASPGQGTEAFF
NA TRBJ1-2 NA TRBV2 15 TGTGCCAGCAGTGAAGAGACAGCTGGTACCTATGGCTACACCTTC CASSEETAGTYGYTF
NA TRBJ1-4 TRBD1 TRBV5-6 15 TGTGCCAGCAGCCTGACAGGGGGGTTAAATGAAAAACTGTTTTTT CASSLTGGLNEKLFF
NA TRBJ2-7 TRBD1 TRBV27 15 TGTGCCAGCAGTTACAGGGGCCATAGAGACTACGAGCAGTACTTC CASSYRGHRDYEQYF
NA TRBJ1-5 TRBD1 TRBV19 14 TGTGCCAGTACCTCAACAGGGGGCAATCAGCCCCAGCATTTT CASTSTGGNQPQHF
NA TRBJ2-7 TRBD1 TRBV10-3 15 TGTGCCATCAGTGAGCAACAGGGGGCCTCCTACGAGCAGTACTTC CAISEQQGASYEQYF
many TRBJ1-1 NA TRBV3-1/TRBV3-2 16 TGTGCCAGCAGCCAAGATGAAGAGGTCCTGAACACTGAAGCTTTCTTT CASSQDEEVLNTEAFF
NA TRBJ1-1 TRBD1 TRBV28 11 TGTGCCAGCAGAGGGACAGCTGAAGCTTTCTTT CASRGTAEAFF
NA TRBJ2-3 NA TRBV6-5 13 TGTGCCAGCAGTCCCCCTAATACAGATACGCAGTATTTT CASSPPNTDTQYF
NA TRBJ2-1 TRBD2 TRBV9 16 TGTGCCAGCAGCGCCCTTAGCGGGAGAGAGGGCAATGAGCAGTTCTTC CASSALSGREGNEQFF
NA TRBJ2-7 TRBD2 TRBV6-5 15 TGTGCCAGCAGCCTTTCGGGGACTATGGCCTACGAGCAGTACTTC CASSLSGTMAYEQYF
once TRBJ2-1 NA TRBV27 15 TGTGCCAGCAGTCCCCGCGGCGCAGTCGACAATGAGCAGTTCTTC CASSPRGAVDNEQFF
NA TRBJ1-6 TRBD1 TRBV7-3 15 TGTGCCAGCAGCTTAGGGACAGGGGGCGACTCACCCCTCCACTTT CASSLGTGGDSPLHF
once TRBJ1-6 TRBD1 TRBV11-3 14 TGTGCCAGCAGCGCCCGACAGGGCGACTCACCCCTCCACTTT CASSARQGDSPLHF
NA TRBJ2-5 TRBD1 TRBV10-2 14 TGCGCCAGCAGTGACGGGACAGTCGGGGAGACCCAGTACTTC CASSDGTVGETQYF
NA TRBJ1-4 TRBD1 TRBV18 16 TGTGCCAGCTCACCTTTTGACAGGGGTCGGGATGAAAAACTGTTTTTT CASSPFDRGRDEKLFF
NA TRBJ2-3 TRBD2 TRBV7-9 18 TGTGCCAGCAGCTTAGGCCGAGCGGGAGGGCCGGGTACAGATACGCAGTATTTT CASSLGRAGGPGTDTQYF
NA TRBJ1-5 TRBD1 TRBV10-3 14 TGTGCCATCTCCCCGGGACAGGGGGATGGGGCCCAGCATTTT CAISPGQGDGAQHF
NA TRBJ1-1 NA TRBV20-1 10 TGCAGTGCTGGCAGGGTAGAAGCTTTCTTT CSAGRVEAFF
NA TRBJ2-1 NA TRBV7-3 16 TGTGCCAGCAGCCCAACCCTTAATAGCGGATACAATGAGCAGTTCTTC CASSPTLNSGYNEQFF
NA TRBJ2-7 TRBD1 TRBV27 13 TGTGCCAGCATAGGCAGGGGGCTTTACGAGCAGTACTTC CASIGRGLYEQYF
NA TRBJ2-7 NA TRBV19 14 TGTGCCAGTAGCCCAACTAGGAACGTCTACGAGCAGTACTTC CASSPTRNVYEQYF
once TRBJ2-3 NA TRBV5-1 15 TGCGCCAGCAGCTTGGCGGCTAGAATGGGAGATACGCAGTATTTT CASSLAARMGDTQYF
NA TRBJ1-1 NA TRBV13 18 TGTGCCAGCAGCTTAGTCGGCTTTACCAGGGGAGACGACACTGAAGCTTTCTTT CASSLVGFTRGDDTEAFF
NA TRBJ2-3 TRBD2 TRBV27 15 TGTGCCAGCAGTCGGGAGGGGGGTAGCACAGATACGCAGTATTTT CASSREGGSTDTQYF
NA TRBJ2-3 TRBD1 TRBV7-3 16 TGTGCCAGCAGCTTGGGACAGGGGGGGACCACAGATACGCAGTATTTT CASSLGQGGTTDTQYF
NA TRBJ1-2 TRBD1 TRBV2 12 TGTGCCAGCGCAGGGGGCTGGTCTGGCTACACCTTC CASAGGWSGYTF
NA TRBJ1-4 NA TRBV6-1 15 TGTGCCAGCAGTGAAGCGAGGGGAGGGAGTGAAAAACTGTTTTTT CASSEARGGSEKLFF
NA TRBJ2-1 NA TRBV3-1/TRBV3-2 12 TGTGCCAGCAGCCCACATCCTAATGAGCAGTTCTTC CASSPHPNEQFF
NA TRBJ1-5 NA TRBV2 16 TGTGCCAGCAGTGACGCGCTTAGAGTTAGCAATCAGCCCCAGCATTTT CASSDALRVSNQPQHF
NA TRBJ1-2 TRBD1 TRBV11-2 14 TGTGCCAGCAGCTTTCGTCGGACAGGAGCGCCACACACCTTC CASSFRRTGAPHTF
NA TRBJ2-1 NA TRBV3-1/TRBV3-2 15 TGTGCCAGCAGCCAATCATTAGCGGTCTACAATGAGCAGTTCTTC CASSQSLAVYNEQFF
NA TRBJ1-2 NA TRBV10-1 13 TGCGCCAGCAGTGGAACTTCGGGGAGTGGCTACACCTTC CASSGTSGSGYTF
NA TRBJ1-6 NA TRBV6-5 14 TGTGCCAGCAGTTACTGGGCTCAAAATTCACCCCTCCACTTT CASSYWAQNSPLHF
NA TRBJ1-2 NA TRBV7-2 15 TGTGCCAGCAGCTTAGCGAGACTCGGCGACTATGGCTACACCTTC CASSLARLGDYGYTF
NA TRBJ1-2 NA TRBV3-1/TRBV3-2 12 TGTGCCAGCAGTACAGGGAATTATGGCTACACCTTC CASSTGNYGYTF
NA TRBJ1-5 NA TRBV6-6 17 TGTGCCAGCAGTCAGAGTACGGGGGGCGCAAACAATCAGCCCCAGCATTTT CASSQSTGGANNQPQHF
NA TRBJ2-5 NA TRBV5-1 14 TGCGCCAGCAGCTTGGGGGGCAGTAAAGAGACCCAGTACTTC CASSLGGSKETQYF
NA TRBJ2-1 TRBD1 TRBV18 17 TGTGCCAGCTCACCTTCCGGGACAGGGGCCTATTACAATGAGCAGTTCTTC CASSPSGTGAYYNEQFF
NA TRBJ2-1 TRBD2 TRBV7-9 11 TGTGCCAGCAGCATAGTAGCGGGAAGGTTCTTC CASSIVAGRFF
NA TRBJ2-1 NA TRBV9 13 TGTGCCAGCAGCGTAAAGGCTGCGGGTGAGCAGTTCTTC CASSVKAAGEQFF
NA TRBJ2-3 TRBD1 TRBV18 16 TGTGCCAGCTCACCACCCCGGACAGGGAATAGGGATACGCAGTATTTT CASSPPRTGNRDTQYF
NA TRBJ2-7 TRBD1 TRBV29-1 13 TGCAGCGTTCTCTCGGACAGGACTTACGAGCAGTACTTC CSVLSDRTYEQYF